The 25 T cell receptor beta chains presented below share a single source sample, sequenced in a study of regulatory T cells in long-lasting Graves disease. Through Arm-PCR of CDR3 regions and iRepertoire HTBI primers, TCR beta libraries were built. TCRdb redid the calling of the multiplex PCR reads with MiXCR, one entry per CDR3 protein. The repertoire includes 450,000 to 700,000 distinct CDR3 sequences, 13% of them detected once, and approximately 9.3% sits in the top ten. Time point: newly diagnosed GD, antithyroid drugs for less than 3 months. RNA from PBMCs was the source of the TCR library. This same sample was also taken into another study, of T cells in Graves' hyperthyroidism and ophthalmopathy.

The specimen comprised peripheral blood mononuclear cells (PBMCs), sampled at new diagnosis, from a patient treated with antithyroid drugs. Receptors originate from a man aged 25-45 years with Graves disease.

This clonotype was recorded many times. V usage is TRBV12-3 or TRBV12-4 and J usage is TRBJ2-1; D remains unclear. Between the trimmed V and J ends, which lost 6 bases and 3 bases, there was a span of 9 bases. The CDR3 has 13 residues. The CDR3 region has the DNA TGTGCCAGCAGCCGATTCAACTACAATGAGCAGTTCTTC. Translated, it gives CASSRFNYNEQFF.

This clonotype was observed many times. The chain couples TRBV13 to TRBJ2-7; 12 nucleotides agree with TRBD2. The trim removed 4 bases at V and 6 bases at J, leaving 7 bases unmatched. Germline CDR1 reads PRHDT; CDR2 reads FYEKMQ (reference sequence). This CDR3 spans 15 amino acids. The CDR3 coding sequence is TGTGCCAGCAGCTCTGGACTAGCGGGGCTTCGCGAGCAGTACTTC. Residues: CASSSGLAGLREQYF.

CDR3 in DNA: TGTGCCAGCACAACAGGCCGTGGGGCCAACGTCCTGACTTTC. Amino acids: CASTTGRGANVLTF. The V call is TRBV28, the J call TRBJ2-6; D possibly corresponds to TRBD1 (5 bases). The CDR3 is 14 amino acids. V shed 7 bases and J shed 3 bases, with 10 bases lying between them. In germline, CDR1 is MDHEN, CDR2 SYDVKM.

In regard to this clonotype: This may arise from a read error, as a much more abundant clone is one base away. This chain connects TRBV3-1 to TRBJ1-3, with D perhaps TRBD1 (5 bases). The CDR3 totals 14 residues. Germline V CDR1 and CDR2: LGHDT, YNNKEL (reference sequence). The CDR3 loop is CASRPGGNGNAIYF. In DNA, the CDR3 is TGTGCCAGCAGACCCGGGGGAAACGGAAACGCCATATATTTT.

The chain couples TRBV6-2 or TRBV6-3 to TRBJ2-3; 7 bases line up with TRBD2. V was pared by 8 bases and J by 2 bases, with 13 bases of the junction left unmatched. CDR3 length equals 16 residues. From germline, CDR1 is MNHEY and CDR2 SVGEGT. DNA for the CDR3: TGTGCCAGCCGACCCCGACTAGCTGGCATCACAGATACGCAGTATTTT. This encodes CASRPRLAGITDTQYF.

In the case of this clonotype: This clone may be a read error of a much larger clone one base away. V usage is TRBV7-9 and J usage is TRBJ2-7; TRBD2 matches at 7 bases. J gave up 3 bases and V 4 bases, and 3 bases lay outside the gene matches. Per germline, CDR1 SEHNR and CDR2 FQNEAQ (reference sequence). This CDR3 region has 13 residues. This CDR3 is CASSWSSGYEQYF. Here the CDR3 DNA reads TGTGCCAGCAGCTGGTCTAGCGGCTACGAGCAGTACTTC.

This clonotype was seen a handful of times. V and J are TRBV7-2 and TRBJ2-5, with a tentative D call TRBD2 (5 bases). The V and J ends lost 4 bases and 7 bases respectively, with 25 bases between them. Germline values: CDR1 SGHTA, CDR2 FQGNSA. CDR3 length: 17 residues. Here the CDR3 reads CASSSGRLDSLAGTQYF. In DNA, the CDR3 is TGTGCCAGCAGCTCTGGCAGATTGGACTCTCTGGCTGGGACCCAGTACTTC.

This clonotype was detected many times. The chain is built from TRBV12-3 or TRBV12-4 and TRBJ1-4; 8 bases are shared with TRBD1. CDR3 size: 15 residues. J lost 6 bases, V lost 6 bases, and 9 bases had no gene match. CDR3 sequence reads: CASSQRTGNDEKLFF. The CDR3 DNA sequence: TGTGCCAGCAGCCAAAGGACAGGGAACGATGAAAAACTGTTTTTT.

Turning to this clonotype: Just one base apart from a much larger clone, this may be a read error. The V gene is TRBV7-9, the J gene TRBJ2-4; TRBD1 or TRBD2 may be the D gene (7 bases each). The J call is in doubt because the DNA end fits TRBJ2-1 better. This CDR3 comprises 16 residues. Germline assignment: CDR1 SEHNR and CDR2 FQNEAQ (reference sequence). The CDR3 reads CASSPGGRGDFGEQFF. The CDR3 nucleotides are TGTGCCAGCAGCCCGGGAGGCAGGGGGGATTTCGGCGAGCAGTTCTTC.

This clonotype has a count of ten or more. This rearrangement joins TRBV13 to TRBJ2-2, with TRBD2 identical over 7 bases. Germline CDR1 reads PRHDT; CDR2 reads FYEKMQ (reference sequence). V shed 8 bases and J 3 bases; nucleotides not matched to a gene: 6. The length of the CDR3 is 14 residues. This CDR3 is CASSRLAYTGELFF. In DNA form, the CDR3 reads TGTGCCAGCTCTCGACTAGCCTACACCGGGGAGCTGTTTTTT.

The V and J genes are TRBV9 and TRBJ1-6; D is possibly TRBD1 (5 bases). This CDR3 is built from 15 residues. Germline CDR1 reads SGDLS; CDR2 reads YYNGEE. Trimming left V 4 bases short and J 10 bases short, with 18 bases between. This CDR3 reads CASSQMGGGGSPLHF. The CDR3 DNA reads as TGTGCCAGCAGCCAGATGGGGGGAGGCGGCTCACCCCTCCACTTT.

This clonotype was seen a handful of times. The chain combines TRBV12-3 or TRBV12-4 with TRBJ2-1; 11 bases are shared with TRBD2. The CDR3 loop spans 15 amino acids. The V segment lost 6 bases and the J segment 5 bases; nucleotides outside the gene matches: 6. In DNA, the CDR3 is TGTGCCAGCAGCCAAATGGGACTAGCGGACAATGAGCAGTTCTTC. As protein: CASSQMGLADNEQFF.

Ten or more counts support this clonotype. This sequence joins TRBV6-1 and TRBJ2-5; 7 bases fit TRBD1. This CDR3 comprises 14 residues. V lost 7 bases and J lost 1; bases outside the gene matches: 6. The V gene's germline CDR1 is MNHNS and CDR2 SASEGT. CDR3 residues: CASKRDSFQETQYF. DNA for the CDR3: TGTGCCAGCAAACGGGACAGCTTCCAAGAGACCCAGTACTTC.

This clonotype was observed a handful of times. The chain uses TRBV15 and TRBJ2-2; D is tentatively TRBD1 or TRBD2 (5 bases each). This CDR3 spans 16 amino acids. Germline V gene data show CDR1 as LNHNV and CDR2 as YYDKDF (reference sequence). Trimming took off 2 bases at V and 6 bases at J, with 16 bases between the two ends. The CDR3 DNA reads TGTGCCACCAGCAGACCTAGCAGGGTTGTTTCCGGGGAGCTGTTTTTT. Encoded protein: CATSRPSRVVSGELFF. The whole variable domain, filled in from reference TRBV15 and TRBJ2-2, reads DAMVIQNPRYQVTQFGKPVTLSCSQTLNHNVMYWYQQKSSQAPKLLFHYYDKDFNNEADTPDNFQSRRPNTSFCFLDIRSPGLGDTAMYLCATSRPSRVVSGELFFGEGSRLTVL.

CDR3 DNA sequence: TGTGCCAGTGAAGGACAGGGGTACACTGAAGCTTTCTTT. As protein: CASEGQGYTEAFF. The chain joins TRBV19 to TRBJ1-1; 9 bases align to TRBD1. Trimming removed 8 bases from V and 3 bases from J; junction bases left unmatched: 4. The CDR3 length is 13 residues. The germline CDR1 and CDR2 sequences are LNHDA and SQIVND (reference sequence).

The V call is TRBV19, the J call TRBJ1-3; 9 positions agree with TRBD1. Looked up from germline, CDR1 is LNHDA and CDR2 is SQIVND (reference sequence). CDR3 length: 14 amino acids. The J segment lost 4 bases and the V segment lost 11 bases, leaving 9 bases of the junction unmatched. The CDR3 reads CAAGTGSYGNTIYF. In DNA form, the CDR3 reads TGTGCCGCAGGGACAGGGAGCTACGGAAACACCATATATTTT.

This clonotype was seen only a few times. This may be a read error: a much more frequent sequence differs by one nucleotide. CDR3 region: CASSLGKGYEQYF. For the CDR3, the DNA is TGTGCCAGCAGCTTAGGAAAGGGCTACGAGCAGTACTTC. The V gene is TRBV7-8, the J gene TRBJ2-7; no reliable D call. Germline loops: CDR1 SGHVS, CDR2 FQNEAQ. Between the trimmed V and J ends, which lost 1 base and 3 bases, there was a span of 7 bases. The CDR3 length is 13 residues.

The chain combines TRBV6-4 with TRBJ1-3, with D unclear. Germline CDR1 MRHNA, CDR2 SNTAGT. The CDR3 runs to 13 residues. The V and J ends lost 3 bases and 7 bases respectively, with 10 bases between them. CDR3: CASSEGLMNTIYF. CDR3 DNA: TGTGCCAGCAGTGAAGGACTGATGAACACCATATATTTT.

At least ten counts were recorded for this clonotype. The chain joins TRBV20-1 to TRBJ1-2; possibly TRBD1 for D (5 bases). Between the trimmed V and J ends, which lost 4 bases and 1 base, there was a span of 16 bases. Germline V gene lookup returns CDR1 DFQATT and CDR2 SNEGSKA (reference sequence). The CDR3 consists of 15 residues. CDR3 sequence reads: CSAITGTRYNYGYTF. The CDR3 bases are TGCAGTGCTATCACAGGAACAAGATATAACTATGGCTACACCTTC.

This clonotype was seen at least ten times. The V gene is TRBV12-3 or TRBV12-4, the J gene TRBJ2-3; D call uncertain. This CDR3 is 13 amino acids long. V shed 6 bases and J shed 4 bases, with 11 bases lying between them. CDR3 sequence (DNA): TGTGCCAGCAGCTTCCGCTTAGCAGATACGCAGTATTTT. Translating it yields CASSFRLADTQYF.

This clonotype turned up a few times. This chain's CDR3 is CSDRDSRFYGYTF. For the CDR3, the DNA is TGCAGCGACAGGGACAGTCGGTTCTATGGCTACACCTTC. The V gene is TRBV29-1, the J gene TRBJ1-2, with 7 bases fitting TRBD1. The junction had 9 bases not matched to a gene; V was cut back by 7 bases and J by 4 bases. Germline CDR1 and CDR2: SQVTM and ANQGSEA. The CDR3 runs to 13 residues. Full variable domain (rest looked up from reference TRBV29-1 and TRBJ1-2): SAVISQKPSRDICQRGTSLTIQCQVDSQVTMMFWYRQQPGQSLTLIATANQGSEATYESGFVIDKFPISRPNLTFSTLTVSNMSPEDSSIYLCSDRDSRFYGYTFGSGTRLTVV.

The rearrangement uses TRBV6-1 and TRBJ1-3; D is ambiguous. Germline-derived CDR1 and CDR2 are MNHNS and SASEGT. CDR3 length: 12 residues. V was clipped by 7 bases and J by 0 bases, with 4 bases between them. The CDR3 sequence: CASISSGNTIYF. CDR3 in DNA: TGTGCCAGCATCAGCTCTGGAAACACCATATATTTT.

This clonotype was recorded at least ten times. The V gene is TRBV2, the J gene TRBJ2-7; 11 bases are a match to TRBD2. The CDR3 is made up of 18 amino acids. V shed 5 bases, J shed 3 bases, and the junction held 15 bases outside the gene matches. Germline CDR1 and CDR2: SNHLY and FYNNEI. CDR3 amino acids: CASSKVRGRGLAVYEQYF. In DNA form, the CDR3 reads TGTGCCAGCAGTAAAGTCCGCGGGAGGGGACTAGCGGTCTACGAGCAGTACTTC.

In its sample, this clonotype was seen many times. The chain employs TRBV7-8 and TRBJ1-3, with TRBD1 matching over 8 bases. Germline loops: CDR1 SGHVS, CDR2 FQNEAQ. The CDR3 loop spans 15 amino acids. Trimming at V came to 5 bases and at J to 2 bases, leaving 5 bases not matched to a gene. In DNA, the CDR3 is TGTGCCAGCAGCCCCCGGACAGGGACTGGAAACACCATATATTTT. Amino acids: CASSPRTGTGNTIYF.

This clonotype was detected ten times or more. The chain uses TRBV19 and TRBJ1-1; possible D gene TRBD1, 5 bases. The length of the CDR3 is 14 residues. The V end lost 7 bases, the J end lost 5 bases, and 17 bases lay between the germline ends. CDR1 and CDR2 from the germline V gene are LNHDA and SQIVND (reference sequence). CDR3 amino acids: CASTPGRLRTEAFF. The CDR3 coding sequence is TGTGCCAGTACCCCGGGGCGGCTGCGAACTGAAGCTTTCTTT. Full variable domain (rest looked up from reference TRBV19 and TRBJ1-1): DGGITQSPKYLFRKEGQNVTLSCEQNLNHDAMYWYRQDPGQGLRLIYYSQIVNDFQKGDIAEGYSVSREKKESFPLTVTSAQKNPTAFYLCASTPGRLRTEAFFGQGTRLTVV.